The 12 T cell receptor beta chains below were found in one sample sequenced in a study of PD-L1 blockade in urothelial cancer (dated by TCRdb to 2016 to 2017). Library generation was performed with the immunoSEQ multiplex PCR assay. Sourced from immuneACCESS, this table was stored by TCRdb with only in-frame sequences that have V and J called. A share of the clones is absent; for the studies checked, an unresolved V gene accounts for under half, and the remainder has no known explanation. The sample data list 50,000 or so clones, and approximately 80% of these were observed just once. The top ten hold about 6% of the sample. The specimen was PBMCs, collected around atezolizumab (anti-PD-L1) treatment. The source of these receptors is a man aged 35 to 55 with urothelial cancer.

The gene calls are TRBV28 and TRBJ1-5; the D is unclear. CDR1 and CDR2 from the germline V gene are MDHEN and SYDVKM. This CDR3 region has 19 residues. Trimming removed 3 bases at V and 3 bases at J, with 24 bases between. The CDR3 bases are TGTGCCAGCAGTTTTAGTGGGGAGCTTATTCCAGCCTACAATCAGCCCCAGCATTTT. Translated: CASSFSGELIPAYNQPQHF.

The chain joins TRBV7-2 to TRBJ1-1, with TRBD1 identical over 8 bases. The V gene end was trimmed by 5 bases and the J gene end by 2 bases; junction bases not matched to a gene: 7. The germline gives CDR1 SGHTA, CDR2 FQGNSA. The CDR3 contains 15 residues. The CDR3 nucleotides read TGTGCCAGCAGCGTGCGACAGGGGCCTAACACTGAAGCTTTCTTT. Its protein is CASSVRQGPNTEAFF.

The J gene is TRBJ2-7, the V gene TRBV18; TRBD1 agrees at 9 bases. The CDR3 has 15 amino acids. Germline V gene lookup returns CDR1 KGHSH and CDR2 LQKENI. Trimming at V came to 3 bases and at J to 1 base, leaving 4 bases not matched to a gene. The CDR3 DNA is TGTGCCAGCTCACCCAGGACAGGGGTATCCTACGAGCAGTACTTC. Translation gives CASSPRTGVSYEQYF.

The chain joins TRBV27 to TRBJ1-3; D gene uncertain. The CDR3 spans 12 residues. Trimming shortened V by 4 bases and J by 2 bases, and 3 bases separated the two germline ends. Per germline, CDR1 MNHEY and CDR2 SMNVEV (reference sequence). The CDR3 sequence: CASSSPGNTIYF. Written as DNA, the CDR3 is TGTGCCAGCAGTTCTCCTGGAAACACCATATATTTT.

The gene calls are TRBV7-9 and TRBJ2-1; 10 bases match TRBD2. V dropped 1 base and J dropped 9; count of bases not matched to a gene: 6. The germline CDR1 and CDR2 sequences are SEHNR and FQNEAQ (reference sequence). CDR3 length: 15 amino acids. The CDR3, as DNA: TGTGCCAGCAGCTTAGACCTAGCGGGAGATAGTGAGCAGTTCTTC. Its translation is CASSLDLAGDSEQFF.

The V gene is TRBV5-4, the J gene TRBJ2-7; a weak D match, TRBD2 (5 bases). The CDR3 runs to 16 residues. Germline assignment: CDR1 SGHNT and CDR2 YYREEE (reference sequence). V was clipped by 0 bases and J by 0 bases, with 13 bases between them. CDR3 in amino acids: CASSLGLSGSSYEQYF. The CDR3 nucleotides read TGTGCCAGCAGCTTGGGACTCAGCGGTAGCTCCTACGAGCAGTACTTC.

This sequence joins TRBV7-8 and TRBJ1-1; D call uncertain. Germline V CDR1 and CDR2: SGHVS, FQNEAQ. The CDR3 spans 14 residues. The V end lost 3 bases, the J end lost 1 base, and 9 bases lay between the germline ends. For the CDR3, the DNA is TGTGCCAGCAGCTTTGGCAACCAGAACACTGAAGCTTTCTTT. This gives the protein CASSFGNQNTEAFF.

Only one count was recorded for this clone. CDR3: CASSQDFQGNQPQHF. The CDR3 DNA is TGTGCCAGCAGCCAAGATTTCCAGGGGAATCAGCCCCAGCATTTT. The rearrangement joins TRBV4-2 to TRBJ1-5; tentatively, D is TRBD1 (6 bases). The V gene lost 0 bases and the J gene lost 4 bases, with 10 bases spanning the gap. In germline, CDR1 is LGHNA, CDR2 YNFKEQ. There are 15 residues in the CDR3.

This chain uses TRBV7-9 with TRBJ1-1; D is ambiguous. The CDR3 sequence is 14 residues long. CDR1 is SEHNR, CDR2 FQNEAQ, per germline (reference sequence). Deletions cut 1 base from V and 5 bases from J, with 11 bases between. CDR3 sequence (DNA): TGTGCCAGCAGCTTAGGACGGAGAAGAACTGAAGCTTTCTTT. It codes for CASSLGRRRTEAFF.

The V gene is TRBV18, the J gene TRBJ2-6; possible D gene TRBD1, 6 bases. The CDR3 totals 18 residues. Between the trimmed V and J ends, which lost 3 bases and 4 bases, there was a span of 19 bases. Germline V gives CDR1 KGHSH, CDR2 LQKENI. CDR3 in DNA: TGTGCCAGCTCACCTCGGGCAGGGGCCCCGGGGGGGGCCAACGTCCTGACTTTC. Protein product: CASSPRAGAPGGANVLTF. The full variable domain, in which reference TRBV18 and TRBJ2-6 provide the parts outside the CDR3, is NAGVMQNPRHLVRRRGQEARLRCSPMKGHSHVYWYRQLPEEGLKFMVYLQKENIIDESGMPKERFSAEFPKEGPSILRIQQVVRGDSAAYFCASSPRAGAPGGANVLTFGAGSRLTVL.

This chain connects TRBV29-1 to TRBJ2-1, with 8 positions matching TRBD2. The CDR3 consists of 14 residues. The V gene's germline CDR1 is SQVTM and CDR2 ANQGSEA. Germline trimming cut 6 bases from V and 0 bases from J; bases unmatched to any gene: 4. The CDR3 coding sequence is TGCAGCGTCGGGGGGGTTAGCTCCTACAATGAGCAGTTCTTC. It translates to CSVGGVSSYNEQFF.

The chain combines TRBV10-3 with TRBJ1-1, with D possibly being TRBD1 (5 bases). V was shortened by 11 bases and J by 6 bases, with 13 bases between the two germline ends. Germline CDR1 ENHRY, CDR2 SYGVKD. CDR3 length: 11 amino acids. Here the CDR3 reads CAARGGAEAFF. The CDR3 nucleotides are TGTGCCGCCCGAGGAGGGGCTGAAGCTTTCTTT.